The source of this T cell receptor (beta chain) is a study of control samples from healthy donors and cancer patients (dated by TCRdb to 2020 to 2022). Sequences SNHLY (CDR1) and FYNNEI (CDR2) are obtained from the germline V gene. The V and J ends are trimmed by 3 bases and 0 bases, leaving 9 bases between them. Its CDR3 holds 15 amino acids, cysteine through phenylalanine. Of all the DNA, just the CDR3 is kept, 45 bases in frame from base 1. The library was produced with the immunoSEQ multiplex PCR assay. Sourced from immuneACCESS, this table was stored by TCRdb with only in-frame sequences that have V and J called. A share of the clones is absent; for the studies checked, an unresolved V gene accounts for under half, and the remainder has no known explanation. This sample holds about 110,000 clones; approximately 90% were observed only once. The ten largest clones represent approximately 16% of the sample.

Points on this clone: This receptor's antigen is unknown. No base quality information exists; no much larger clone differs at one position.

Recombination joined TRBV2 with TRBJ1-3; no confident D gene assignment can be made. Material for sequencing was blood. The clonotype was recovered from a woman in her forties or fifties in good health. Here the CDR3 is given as CASSEGSSSGNTIYF. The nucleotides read TGTGCCAGCAGTGAGGGCTCAAGCTCTGGAAACACCATATATTTT.